This T cell receptor (beta chain) came from a study of CD8 T cells in Susac syndrome. This clonotype has only one observation. Germline is not matched at one junction end, which may reflect a read error. Looked up from germline, CDR1 is SSHAT and CDR2 is FNYEAQ (reference sequence). CDR3 size: 14 residues. Sequencing targeted TCR beta in T cells from blood (CD8+ and CD4+). The CD8+ and CD4+ T cells were negatively isolated, with the TEMRA cells enriched by FACS. Random hexamers served to reverse transcribe about 0.45 to 1 ug RNA. It was immunoSEQ multiplex PCR that amplified TCR beta CDR3 across 54 Vbeta and 13 Jbeta. Each CDR3 protein is one row after TCRdb ran MiXCR on the immunoSEQ multiplex PCR reads. The sample has more than 85,000 distinct CDR3 sequences; approximately 96% are singletons.

The sequence derives from a human donor in good health. V is TRBV7-7 and J is TRBJ2-7; D call uncertain. The sequencing input was CD4+ T cells from PBMCs. CDR3 in amino acids: CASSLDPIASEQYF. The CDR3 DNA reads TGTGCTAGCAGCTTAGACCCCATCGCCTCGGAGCAGTACTTC.